The clone carrying this T cell receptor beta chain was observed many times. Its antigen is unknown. This sample was taken from a study of prognosis after radiotherapy for stage I lung cancer. Two-round multiplex PCR amplified TCR beta CDR3 from genomic DNA. With primers specific to each TRBV and TRBJ gene, the first-round PCR was performed. Amplification in the second PCR round was performed with universal primers. TCRdb fed the multiplex PCR reads into MiXCR, producing one record per CDR3 protein. The sample carries approximately 16,000 distinct CDR3 sequences, around a third recorded once. With 2 bases removed from V and 3 bases from J, the gap between germline ends came to 15 bases. CDR3 length: 15 residues. Germline V gene lookup returns CDR1 SGHRS and CDR2 YFSETQ. General study findings and limits: The way patients used TRBV and TRBJ genes reportedly differed depending on whether they had metastases.

The chain recombines TRBV5-1 with TRBJ2-7, with D tentatively TRBD1 or TRBD2 (5 bases each). The sample was PBMCs, taken before or after stereotactic body radiation therapy (not recorded which). This clonotype was sampled from a donor over 45 with non-small cell lung cancer. The CDR3 reads CASSLTGTEVYEQYF. The CDR3 DNA reads TGCGCCAGCAGCTTAACCGGGACGGAGGTCTACGAGCAGTACTTC.